This T cell receptor (beta chain) was documented in a study of T cell responses to AZD1222 COVID-19 vaccine. Using immunoSEQ multiplex PCR, the repertoire was profiled, and TCRdb retains in-frame clones only, with some absent. Seen here are about 120,000 clones, roughly 91% observed once, and the top ten hold roughly 7%. The material was peripheral blood, obtained 28 days after the second AZD1222 dose. The TCR comes from an adult who received the AZD1222 COVID-19 vaccine.

Here the CDR3 reads CASSLRGRKDTQYF. CDR3 DNA: TGTGCCAGCAGCTTAAGGGGGCGTAAAGATACGCAGTATTTT. V is TRBV7-3 and J is TRBJ2-3; D may be TRBD1 (6 bases). Germline V gene lookup returns CDR1 SGHTA and CDR2 FQGTGA. This CDR3 has 14 amino acids. The V gene lost 1 base and the J gene lost 5 bases, with 10 bases spanning the gap.